These T cell receptor beta chains were read from a single sample in a study of blood T cell repertoires in COVID-19. TCRdb's copy holds only in-frame clones and misses some; the assay was immunoSEQ multiplex PCR. The table has around 280,000 clones, around 85% seen once. Material: peripheral blood. Receptors originate from a woman in her forties or fifties with active or convalescent COVID-19. CDR3s include the opening cysteine and the closing phenylalanine or tryptophan. The order of the fields is J gene, V gene, D gene, CDR3 protein. D genes are given only for firm matches.

TRBJ1-2,TRBV5-4,NA,CASSLGALFGDHTF
TRBJ1-2,TRBV28,TRBD1,CASSFSDRAPEGYTF
TRBJ2-6,TRBV5-5,TRBD1,CASSLALGQGLTGANVLTF
TRBJ1-2,TRBV2,TRBD1,CASSRDRGRDGYTF
TRBJ2-1,TRBV6-6,TRBD2,CASSPRGGGSSYNEQFF
TRBJ1-1,TRBV27,NA,CASSFGLSLQAFF
TRBJ1-4,TRBV7-9,NA,CASSSWGGLTNEKLFF
TRBJ2-4,TRBV5-1,NA,CASSWEQQGVQYF
TRBJ1-5,TRBV2,NA,CASSPERGNQPQHF
TRBJ1-1,TRBV11-3,NA,CASSFGGNTEAFF